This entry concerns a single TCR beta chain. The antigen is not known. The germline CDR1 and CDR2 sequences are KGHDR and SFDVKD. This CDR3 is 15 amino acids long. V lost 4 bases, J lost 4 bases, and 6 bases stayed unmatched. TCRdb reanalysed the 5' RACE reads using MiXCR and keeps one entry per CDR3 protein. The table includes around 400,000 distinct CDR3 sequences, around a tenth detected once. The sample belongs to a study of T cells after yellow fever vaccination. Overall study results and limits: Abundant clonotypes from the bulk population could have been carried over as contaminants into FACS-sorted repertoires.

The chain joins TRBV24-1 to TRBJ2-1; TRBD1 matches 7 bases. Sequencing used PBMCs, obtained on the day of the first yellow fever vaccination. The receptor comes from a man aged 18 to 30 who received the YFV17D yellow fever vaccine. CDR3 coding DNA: TGTGCCACCAGTGACCCCGACAGGGAATACAATGAGCAGTTCTTC. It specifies CATSDPDREYNEQFF.